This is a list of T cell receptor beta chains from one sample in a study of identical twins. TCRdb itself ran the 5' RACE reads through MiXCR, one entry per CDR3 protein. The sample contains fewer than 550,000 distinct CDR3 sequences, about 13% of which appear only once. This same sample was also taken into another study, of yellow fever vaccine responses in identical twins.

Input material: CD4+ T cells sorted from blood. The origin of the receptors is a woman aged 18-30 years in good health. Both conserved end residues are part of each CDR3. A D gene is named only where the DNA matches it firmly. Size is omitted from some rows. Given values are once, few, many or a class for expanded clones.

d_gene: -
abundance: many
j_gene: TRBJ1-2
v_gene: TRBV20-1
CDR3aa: CSASGQIYGYTF
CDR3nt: TGCAGTGCTAGTGGGCAGATCTATGGCTACACCTTC

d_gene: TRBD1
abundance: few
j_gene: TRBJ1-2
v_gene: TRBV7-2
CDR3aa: CASSLGGTEEPGSF
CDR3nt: TGTGCCAGCAGCTTAGGAGGGACAGAAGAGCCCGGCTCCTTC

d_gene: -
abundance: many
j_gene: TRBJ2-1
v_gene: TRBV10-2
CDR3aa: CASTGTSYNEQFF
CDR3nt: TGCGCCAGTACCGGGACTTCCTACAATGAGCAGTTCTTC

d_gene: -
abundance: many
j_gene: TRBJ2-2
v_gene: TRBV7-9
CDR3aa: CASTAQGIATGELFF
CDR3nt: TGTGCCAGCACCGCCCAAGGAATAGCCACCGGGGAGCTGTTTTTT

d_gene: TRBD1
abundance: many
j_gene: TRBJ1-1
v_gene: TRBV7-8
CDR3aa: CASRRTGLNTEAFF
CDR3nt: TGTGCCAGCAGGCGGACAGGGTTGAACACTGAAGCTTTCTTT

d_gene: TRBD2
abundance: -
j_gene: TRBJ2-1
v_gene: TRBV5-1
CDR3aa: CASSLAGLAVYNEQFF
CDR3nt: TGCGCCAGCAGCTTGGCCGGGCTAGCGGTCTACAATGAGCAGTTCTTC

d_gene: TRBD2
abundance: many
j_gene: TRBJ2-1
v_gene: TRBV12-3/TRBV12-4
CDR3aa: CASSERTSGGKNEQFF
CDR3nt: TGTGCCAGCAGCGAACGGACTAGCGGGGGGAAGAATGAGCAGTTCTTC

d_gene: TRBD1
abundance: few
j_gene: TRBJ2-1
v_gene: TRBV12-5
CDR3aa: CASGLVLGQGRYNEQFF
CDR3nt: TGTGCTAGTGGTTTGGTATTGGGACAGGGGAGATACAATGAGCAGTTCTTC

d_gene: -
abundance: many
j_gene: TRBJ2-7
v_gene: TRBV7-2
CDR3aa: CASSLVRGSYEQYF
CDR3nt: TGTGCCAGCAGCTTAGTACGGGGCTCCTACGAGCAGTACTTC

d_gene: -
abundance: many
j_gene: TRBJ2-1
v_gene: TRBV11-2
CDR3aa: CASSLDIKVAFF
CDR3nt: TGTGCCAGCAGCTTAGATATAAAGGTTGCGTTCTTC

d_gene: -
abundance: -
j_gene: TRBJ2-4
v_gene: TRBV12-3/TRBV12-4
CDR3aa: CASSFQKKNIQYF
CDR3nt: TGTGCCAGCAGTTTCCAGAAAAAAAACATTCAGTACTTC

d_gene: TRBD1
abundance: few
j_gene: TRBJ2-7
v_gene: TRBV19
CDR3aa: CASSYRQGGYEQYF
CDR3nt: TGTGCCAGTAGTTACCGACAGGGGGGCTACGAGCAGTACTTC

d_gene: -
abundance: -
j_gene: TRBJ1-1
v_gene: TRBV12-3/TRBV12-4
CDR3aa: CASTRPGGTEAFF
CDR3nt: TGTGCCAGCACCCGACCAGGTGGAACTGAAGCTTTCTTT

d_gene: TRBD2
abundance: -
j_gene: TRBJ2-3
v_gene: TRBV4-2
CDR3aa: CASSQGKLAGVSTDTQYF
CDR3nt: TGTGCCAGCAGCCAAGGCAAACTAGCGGGAGTAAGCACAGATACGCAGTATTTT

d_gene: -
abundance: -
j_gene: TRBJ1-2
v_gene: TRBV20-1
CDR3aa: CSARDEARYGYTF
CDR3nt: TGCAGTGCTAGAGATGAGGCAAGATATGGCTACACCTTC

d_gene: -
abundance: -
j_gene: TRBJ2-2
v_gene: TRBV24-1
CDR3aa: CATSDLASDVGELFF
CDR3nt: TGTGCCACCAGTGATTTAGCCAGCGATGTCGGGGAGCTGTTTTTT

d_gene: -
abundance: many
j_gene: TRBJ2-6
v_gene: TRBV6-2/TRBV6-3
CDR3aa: CASSLTGPSGANVLTF
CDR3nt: TGTGCCAGCAGCCTCACAGGCCCCTCTGGGGCCAACGTCCTGACTTTC

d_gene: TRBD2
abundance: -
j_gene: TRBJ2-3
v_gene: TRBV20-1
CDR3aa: CSAIWRGGSTDTQYF
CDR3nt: TGCAGTGCTATCTGGCGGGGGGGGAGCACAGATACGCAGTATTTT

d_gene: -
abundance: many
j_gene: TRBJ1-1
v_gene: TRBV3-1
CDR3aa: CASSLRGREGTEAFF
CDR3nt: TGTGCCAGCAGTCTTCGCGGCAGGGAGGGCACTGAAGCTTTCTTT

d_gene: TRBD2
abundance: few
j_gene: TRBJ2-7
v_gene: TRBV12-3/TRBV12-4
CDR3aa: CASGMGLPGYEQYF
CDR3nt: TGTGCCAGCGGGATGGGACTACCAGGGTACGAGCAGTACTTC

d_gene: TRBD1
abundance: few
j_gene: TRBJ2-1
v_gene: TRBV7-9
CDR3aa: CASSARDRELNEQFF
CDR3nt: TGTGCCAGCAGCGCCCGGGACAGGGAGTTAAATGAGCAGTTCTTC

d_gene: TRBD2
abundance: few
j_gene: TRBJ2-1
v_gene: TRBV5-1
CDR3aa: CASSLGLAGGILYNEQFF
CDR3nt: TGCGCCAGCAGCCTGGGACTAGCGGGGGGTATTCTTTACAATGAGCAGTTCTTC

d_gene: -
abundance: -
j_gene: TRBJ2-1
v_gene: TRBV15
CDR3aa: CATSGLEGYGNEQFF
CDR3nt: TGTGCCACCAGCGGCCTGGAGGGCTATGGAAATGAGCAGTTCTTC

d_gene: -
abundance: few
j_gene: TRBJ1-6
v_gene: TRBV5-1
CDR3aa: CASSSGGARTTNSPLHF
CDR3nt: TGCGCCAGCAGCTCCGGAGGGGCCAGGACCACTAATTCACCCCTCCACTTT

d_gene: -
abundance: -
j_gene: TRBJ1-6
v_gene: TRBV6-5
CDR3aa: CASSSEGARSPLHF
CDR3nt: TGTGCCAGCAGTTCAGAAGGGGCTAGATCACCCCTCCACTTT

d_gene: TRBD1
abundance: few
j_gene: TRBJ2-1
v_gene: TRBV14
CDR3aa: CASSQVAGTVYNEQFF
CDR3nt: TGTGCCAGCAGCCAAGTTGCCGGGACAGTCTACAATGAGCAGTTCTTC

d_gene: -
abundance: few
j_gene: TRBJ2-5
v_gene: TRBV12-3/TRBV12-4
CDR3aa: CASSLLAKETQYF
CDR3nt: TGTGCCAGCAGTTTATTGGCAAAAGAGACCCAGTACTTC

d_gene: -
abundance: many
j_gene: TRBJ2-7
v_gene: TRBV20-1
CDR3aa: CSARDARRVDEQYF
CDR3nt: TGCAGTGCTAGAGATGCCCGCAGGGTCGACGAGCAGTACTTC

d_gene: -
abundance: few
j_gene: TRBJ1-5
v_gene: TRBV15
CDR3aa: CATSRDPLSNQPQHF
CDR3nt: TGTGCCACCAGCAGAGATCCTCTCAGCAATCAGCCCCAGCATTTT

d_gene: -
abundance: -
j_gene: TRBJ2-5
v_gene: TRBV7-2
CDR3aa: CASSFEGTTQYF
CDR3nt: TGTGCCAGCAGCTTTGAGGGTACTACCCAGTACTTC

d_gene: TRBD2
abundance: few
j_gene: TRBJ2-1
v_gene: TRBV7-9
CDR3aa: CASSGGLAVERNEQFF
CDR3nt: TGTGCCAGCAGCGGGGGACTAGCGGTCGAACGCAATGAGCAGTTCTTC

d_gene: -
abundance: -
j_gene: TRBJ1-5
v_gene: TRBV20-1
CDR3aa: CSASQGEGQPQHF
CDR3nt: TGCAGTGCCTCACAGGGTGAGGGTCAGCCCCAGCATTTT

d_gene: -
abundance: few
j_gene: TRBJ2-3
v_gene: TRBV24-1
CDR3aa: CATSDTLTDTQYF
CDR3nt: TGTGCCACCAGTGATACGTTAACAGATACGCAGTATTTT

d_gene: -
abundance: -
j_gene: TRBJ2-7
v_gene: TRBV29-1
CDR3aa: CSVEVGYEQYF
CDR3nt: TGCAGCGTTGAAGTAGGATACGAGCAGTACTTC

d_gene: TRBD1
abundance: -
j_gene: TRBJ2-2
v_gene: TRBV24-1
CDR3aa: CATEDRGGTGELFF
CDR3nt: TGTGCCACCGAGGACAGGGGTGGAACCGGGGAGCTGTTTTTT

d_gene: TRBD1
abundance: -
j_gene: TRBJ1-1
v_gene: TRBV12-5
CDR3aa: CASGPDRGGDTEAFF
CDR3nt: TGTGCTAGTGGTCCCGACAGGGGAGGGGACACTGAAGCTTTCTTT

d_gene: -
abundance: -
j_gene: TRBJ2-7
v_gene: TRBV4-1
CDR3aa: CASSPQGLLYEQYF
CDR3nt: TGCGCCAGCAGCCCGCAGGGTTTGCTCTACGAGCAGTACTTC

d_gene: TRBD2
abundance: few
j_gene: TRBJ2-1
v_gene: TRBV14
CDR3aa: CASRPSGSASEQFF
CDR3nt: TGTGCCAGCAGGCCTAGCGGGAGCGCCTCTGAGCAGTTCTTC

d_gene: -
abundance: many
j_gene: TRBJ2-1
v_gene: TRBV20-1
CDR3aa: CSARDLTNEQFF
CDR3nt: TGCAGTGCTAGAGATCTGACCAATGAGCAGTTCTTC

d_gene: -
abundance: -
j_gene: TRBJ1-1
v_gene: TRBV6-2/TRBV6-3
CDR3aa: CASSYTGSNTEAFF
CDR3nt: TGTGCCAGCAGTTACACAGGGTCGAACACTGAAGCTTTCTTT

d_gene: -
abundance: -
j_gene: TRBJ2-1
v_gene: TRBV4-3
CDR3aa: CASSQELRIAYNEQFF
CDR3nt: TGCGCCAGCAGCCAAGAGCTTAGGATCGCCTACAATGAGCAGTTCTTC

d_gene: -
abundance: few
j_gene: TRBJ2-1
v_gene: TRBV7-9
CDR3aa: CASSLNRDPYNEQFF
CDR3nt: TGTGCCAGCAGCTTAAACAGGGATCCGTACAATGAGCAGTTCTTC

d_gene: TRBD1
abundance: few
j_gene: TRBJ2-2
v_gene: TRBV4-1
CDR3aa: CASSQSGQGPNTGELFF
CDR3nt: TGCGCCAGCAGCCAATCCGGACAGGGTCCTAACACCGGGGAGCTGTTTTTT

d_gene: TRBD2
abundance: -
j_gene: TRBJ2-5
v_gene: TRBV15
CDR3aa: CATSTMTSGGQETQYF
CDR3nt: TGTGCCACCAGCACCATGACTAGCGGGGGACAAGAGACCCAGTACTTC

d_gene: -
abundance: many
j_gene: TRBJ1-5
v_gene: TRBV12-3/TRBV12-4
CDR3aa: CASSGAGLNQPQHF
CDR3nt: TGTGCCAGCAGTGGTGCGGGGCTTAATCAGCCCCAGCATTTT

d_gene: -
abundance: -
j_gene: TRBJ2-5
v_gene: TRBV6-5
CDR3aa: CASSYGKGSLGQETQYF
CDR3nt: TGTGCCAGCAGTTACGGTAAAGGGAGTCTGGGTCAAGAGACCCAGTACTTC